This record concerns one TCR beta chain sequence. As handled by the study authors: Quantification of nucleated cells was approximated via reference gene primer amplification. Clones were read by immunoSEQ multiplex PCR, and TCRdb kept only the in-frame ones, dropping some. D and trimming were read from the DNA, whereas the V and J calls and clone size are those reported in that table. This repertoire shows about 190,000 clones, less than 80% found once; its top ten account for 12%. This sample was included in a study of blood T cell repertoires in COVID-19. At the level of the study: Collection of acute and convalescent COVID-19 samples took place in the United States, Italy and Spain. The cDNA or gDNA used as material had been derived from T cells, B-cell-depleted T cells, or PBMCs.

Germline CDR1 is KGHDR and CDR2 is SFDVKD. The CDR3 covers 16 residues. Trimming took 3 bases from V and 5 from J; bases not matched to a gene: 6. Sequencing input: peripheral blood. This chain joins TRBV24-1 and TRBJ2-2; 9 bases fit TRBD1. The sequence was collected from a woman between 50 and 59 years old with acute or convalescent COVID-19. The CDR3 DNA reads as TGTGCCACCAGTGATAACAGGGGGCGGCGGACCGGGGAGCTGTTTTTT. Encoded protein: CATSDNRGRRTGELFF.